This TCR beta chain was identified during a study of post-analysis software for immune sequencing data. In the study overall: Disease trajectories encompassed relapsing-remitting, secondary progressive and progressive-relapsing multiple sclerosis.

Findings of the study overall: In patients, about 5 TRBV segments were more frequent than in controls, with TRBV5-6, TRBV5-1 and TRBV20-1 among them.

Prepared libraries of TCR beta cDNA carried unique molecular identifiers. With roughly 1 to 11 million T cells as the source, 540,000 or so cDNA molecules resulted. One entry per CDR3 protein, called by TCRdb with MiXCR from the PCR reads. This sample has about 680,000 distinct CDR3 sequences, with approximately 59% found just once. There are 16 residues in the CDR3. Germline V gene sequence: CDR1 LGHDT, CDR2 YNNKEL (reference sequence). J was trimmed by 2 bases and V by 1 base; bases with no gene match: 5. A remark on this clonotype: Antigen: not known.

The clonotype was recovered from a girl aged 2 to 10 with multiple sclerosis. Sequenced sample: blood. The chain joins TRBV3-1 to TRBJ2-3; 8 bases match TRBD2. CDR3 sequence: CASSQVTSGLTDTQYF. The CDR3 DNA sequence: TGTGCCAGCAGCCAAGTAACTAGCGGCCTCACAGATACGCAGTATTTT.